This TCR delta chain appears in the sequencing data of a study of γδ T cells in repeated Plasmodium falciparum infection. Study as a whole: Samples were taken at baseline, before some infections, and 21 days after each.

Each sorted gammadelta sample had TRG and TRD chains sequenced. TCRdb reran clone calling via CATT on the multiplex PCR reads. The sample carries roughly 93,000 delta-chain clones, under 1.5% recorded once. This clone was recorded at least ten times. Sequencing was performed on gamma-delta T cells from blood. The sequence came from a pool of human donors (malaria-infected and uninfected, not separated).

In DNA form, the CDR3 reads TGTGCCTGTGACTCCCTGGGGATGAGGGGGTACACCGATAAACTCATCTTT. It is translated as CACDSLGMRGYTDKLIF. This rearrangement joins TRDV2 to TRDJ1, with D possibly matching TRDD3 (6 bases). The V gene lost 3 bases and the J gene lost 0 bases, with 19 bases spanning the gap. This CDR3 contains 17 residues. Per germline, CDR1 GEAIGNYY and CDR2 EKD.